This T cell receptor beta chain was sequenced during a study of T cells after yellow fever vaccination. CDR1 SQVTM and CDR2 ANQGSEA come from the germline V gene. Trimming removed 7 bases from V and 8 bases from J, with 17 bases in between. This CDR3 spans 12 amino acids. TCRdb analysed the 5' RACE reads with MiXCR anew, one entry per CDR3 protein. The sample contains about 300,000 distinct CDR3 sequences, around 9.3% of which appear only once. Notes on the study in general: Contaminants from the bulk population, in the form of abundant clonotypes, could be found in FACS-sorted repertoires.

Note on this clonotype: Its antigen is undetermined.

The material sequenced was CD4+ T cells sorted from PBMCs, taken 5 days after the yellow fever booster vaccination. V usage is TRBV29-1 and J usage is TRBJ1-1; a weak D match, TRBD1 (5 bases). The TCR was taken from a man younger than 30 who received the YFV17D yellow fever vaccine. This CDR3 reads CSAEGTQYEAFF. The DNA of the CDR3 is TGCAGCGCAGAGGGGACCCAATACGAAGCTTTCTTT.